The rows below give T cell receptor beta chains drawn from one sample of a study of CD8 T cells in ankylosing spondylitis. Using its own MiXCR run on the 5' RACE reads, TCRdb lists one record per CDR3 protein. This sample has roughly 91,000 distinct CDR3 sequences, with roughly 8.7% found just once. Sequencing was performed on blood, either unsorted or a sorted T cell fraction (not recorded which). These receptors originate from a male donor with ankylosing spondylitis or in good health (not recorded which). CDR3s include the opening cysteine and the closing phenylalanine or tryptophan. Each record gives: V gene, J gene, clone size, D gene, CDR3 DNA, CDR3 protein. A D gene is named only where the DNA matches it firmly. Sizes are listed as how often the clone was seen (once, few, many) or a class if it is expanded.

>TRBV20-1|TRBJ2-7|many|-
TGCAGCCACAGGACCGCGAGCTCCTACGAGCAGTACTTC
CSHRTASSYEQYF
>TRBV2|TRBJ2-1|many|TRBD1
TGTGCCAGCAGTGTACAGGGGTCCTACAATGAGCAGTTCTTC
CASSVQGSYNEQFF
>TRBV11-2|TRBJ2-3|many|TRBD2
TGTGCCAGCAGCCATCGGGGGAGCGGGGTAATAGATACGCAGTATTTT
CASSHRGSGVIDTQYF
>TRBV18|TRBJ2-3|many|-
TGTGCCAGCTCACCACTGGACAGAAAAGATACGCAGTATTTT
CASSPLDRKDTQYF
>TRBV4-2|TRBJ1-2|many|TRBD1
TGTGCCAGCAGCCAAGTAGGACAGGGGGCTACGGGTGGCTACACCTTC
CASSQVGQGATGGYTF
>TRBV4-2|TRBJ2-1|many|TRBD2
TGTGCCAGCAGCCAAGATTTGATGTCGGCGGGGGTGGGGTGGGCTGAGCAGTTCTTC
CASSQDLMSAGVGWAEQFF
>TRBV10-2|TRBJ1-5|many|-
TGCGCCAGCAGTTCCCCGGGGTATAGCAATCAGCCCCAGCATTTT
CASSSPGYSNQPQHF
>TRBV3-1|TRBJ1-2|many|-
TGTGCCAGCAGCCAAGAACCCGGGAGCTCCTATGGCTACACCTTC
CASSQEPGSSYGYTF
>TRBV4-2|TRBJ2-1|many|-
TGTGCCAGCAGCCAGCTGCAACCGGGGGTCCTCTACAATGAGCAGTTCTTC
CASSQLQPGVLYNEQFF
>TRBV21-1|TRBJ1-5|many|-
TGTGCCAGCAGCAAACTGGCAGGCCCATTTAATCAGCCCCAGCATTTT
CASSKLAGPFNQPQHF
>TRBV7-2|TRBJ2-4|many|TRBD1
TGTGCCAGCAGACCGCCGGGACAGGGAAAAAACATTCAGTACTTC
CASRPPGQGKNIQYF
>TRBV4-2|TRBJ2-7|many|-
TGTGCCAGCAGCGGGCCCTACGAGCAGTACTTC
CASSGPYEQYF
>TRBV20-1|TRBJ1-4|many|-
TGCAGTGCTAGTCTGTTCAGGGGAGCAACTAATGAAAAACTGTTTTTT
CSASLFRGATNEKLFF
>TRBV7-2|TRBJ2-1|many|TRBD2
TGTGCCAGCAGCTTGCAAGTAGGAGCGGGAGGTAATGAGCAGTTCTTC
CASSLQVGAGGNEQFF
>TRBV20-1|TRBJ1-2|many|-
TGCAGTGCTAGCCGCCGCCCTAACTATGGCTACACCTTC
CSASRRPNYGYTF
>TRBV29-1|TRBJ2-2|many|TRBD1
TGCAGCTTCGACAGGGAACCGAGGAGCACCGGGGAGCTGTTTTTT
CSFDREPRSTGELFF
>TRBV5-1|TRBJ2-7|many|TRBD2
TGCGCCAGCAGCTTGTTGGTGTCGGCGGGAGGGCTCTACGAGCAGTACTTC
CASSLLVSAGGLYEQYF
>TRBV7-8|TRBJ2-7|many|TRBD2
TGTGCCAGCAGCTTAATGCGGGTCGCAAGCACTAGCGGGAATAACGAGCAGTACTTC
CASSLMRVASTSGNNEQYF
>TRBV29-1|TRBJ1-1|many|TRBD1
TGCAGCGTGGGGACAGGGGGTTCGGGGACTGAAGCTTTCTTT
CSVGTGGSGTEAFF
>TRBV6-2/TRBV6-3|TRBJ1-2|many|TRBD1
TGTGCCAGCAGTGTACAGGGGGATGGCTACACCTTC
CASSVQGDGYTF
>TRBV4-3|TRBJ2-7|many|-
TGCGCCAGCAGCCAAGGAGGGGCCGACCCTCACGAGCAGTACTTC
CASSQGGADPHEQYF
>TRBV10-2|TRBJ2-3|many|TRBD2
TGCGCCAGCAGAGCACTAGCGGGGGGTATTACGCAGTATTTT
CASRALAGGITQYF
>TRBV6-2/TRBV6-3|TRBJ2-2|many|-
TGTGCCAGCAGTTCGGGGAGGGGGCCCACCGGGGAGCTGTTTTTT
CASSSGRGPTGELFF
>TRBV4-3|TRBJ1-1|many|-
TGCGCCAGCAGCCAAGACCGGCGAAGCACCACTGAAGCTTTCTTT
CASSQDRRSTTEAFF
>TRBV11-2|TRBJ2-5|once|-
TGTGCCAGCAGCCCGATATCGTTGGAAGAAGAGACCCAGTACTTC
CASSPISLEEETQYF
>TRBV24-1|TRBJ2-1|many|-
TGTGCCACCAGTGATCCCGCCGTACGAAACAATGAGCAGTTCTTC
CATSDPAVRNNEQFF
>TRBV3-1|TRBJ2-7|many|-
TGTGCCAGCAGCCCGGTGACTAGTACGGGTAACTACGAGCAGTACTTC
CASSPVTSTGNYEQYF
>TRBV29-1|TRBJ2-7|many|-
TGCAGCGTTGAAGATGAGGGAGCGGCCTACGAGCAGTACTTC
CSVEDEGAAYEQYF
>TRBV12-3/TRBV12-4|TRBJ2-2|many|TRBD2
TGTGCCAGCCCAGGCCCGGGGGGGGGTGCCCCGCTTTCCCCCGGGGAGCTGTTTTTT
CASPGPGGGAPLSPGELFF
>TRBV12-3/TRBV12-4|TRBJ2-7|many|-
TGTGCCAGCAGGGGACGGGCTCCCTGGCACTACTTC
CASRGRAPWHYF
>TRBV20-1|TRBJ2-7|many|TRBD1
TGCAGTGCTAACTTAGTCGGACAGGGGTTCTACGAGCAGTACTTC
CSANLVGQGFYEQYF
>TRBV7-9|TRBJ1-4|many|TRBD1
TGTGCCAGCAGCTTAGCCGGGACAGGGGTCAGGGAAAAACTGTTTTTT
CASSLAGTGVREKLFF
>TRBV12-3/TRBV12-4|TRBJ1-5|many|TRBD1
TGTGCCAGCAGGTCCTACAGGGGACAGCCCCAGCATTTT
CASRSYRGQPQHF
>TRBV12-2|TRBJ2-7|many|-
TGTGCAAGTCGCTTTTTCGATACGGGACCAGCCTACGAGCAGTACTTC
CASRFFDTGPAYEQYF
>TRBV5-1|TRBJ2-4|many|TRBD2
TGCGCCAGCAGCAGGGGACTAGCGGGGTCCAAAAACATTCAGTACTTC
CASSRGLAGSKNIQYF